This T cell receptor beta chain was identified during a study of T cells in Graves' hyperthyroidism and ophthalmopathy. Study-wide context: At the time of initial diagnosis and before any treatment, peripheral blood was collected. General observations from the study: The model identified upcoming ophthalmopathy a median approximately six months ahead of onset.

Ophthalmopathy patients had moderate-to-severe active disease, CAS ≥3, NOSPECS ≥4, and disease duration under 3 months. The PBMCs studied were ones that came from 10 ml fresh peripheral blood. Amplified TCR beta CDR3 regions derived from RNA transcripts. First-round RT-PCR targeting the TCR CDR3 was performed with the HTBI primer set. MiXCR, applied by TCRdb to the multiplex PCR reads, yields one record per CDR3 protein. The repertoire includes 400,000 to 450,000 distinct CDR3 sequences, roughly 14% of them detected once, and roughly an eighth sits in the top ten. This clonotype was seen a few times. Its antigen is currently unknown. The sequence was collected from a man between 18 and 29 years old with Graves' ophthalmopathy. Sequencing was performed on blood.

The CDR3 sequence is CASSSLLGTGKETQYF. In DNA, the CDR3 is TGCGCCAGCAGCTCGTTACTAGGGACAGGCAAAGAGACCCAGTACTTC. This chain links TRBV5-1 with TRBJ2-5; 8 bases match TRBD1. V lost 3 bases and J lost 3; bases outside the gene matches: 10. The CDR3 covers 16 residues. Germline V gene sequence: CDR1 SGHRS, CDR2 YFSETQ.